Listed below are T cell receptor beta chains from one sample, sequenced in a study of T-cell memory formation after mild COVID-19. MiXCR, applied by TCRdb to the 5' RACE reads, yields one record per CDR3 protein. The table shows about 560,000 distinct CDR3 sequences, with about 20% occurring only once. The sequenced sample consisted of PBMCs or a T cell subset sorted from them (not recorded which). The receptor source for this set is an adult woman who had mild COVID-19 (a few samples of this study predate the infection). Cell type and time point are not known. Each CDR3 is given with its conserved first and last residue. A D gene is named only where the DNA matches it firmly. Clone size is stated in some rows and not others, as once, few, many or a class when expanded.

d_call	v_call	j_call	cdr3_length	clone_size	cdr3_aa	cdr3_nt
TRBD2	TRBV7-6	TRBJ2-7	14	few	CASSFGLAGGEQYF	TGTGCCAGCAGCTTCGGACTAGCGGGAGGAGAGCAGTACTTC
NA	TRBV30	TRBJ2-1	16	NA	CACSTQGLGSYNEQFF	TGTGCCTGCTCCACCCAGGGTTTGGGCTCCTACAATGAGCAGTTCTTC
NA	TRBV4-3	TRBJ1-1	17	few	CASSQGLPGLMNTEAFF	TGCGCCAGCAGCCAAGGATTGCCAGGACTCATGAACACTGAAGCTTTCTTT
TRBD1	TRBV20-1	TRBJ1-4	15	few	CSARAPGTGVEKLFF	TGCAGTGCTAGAGCGCCCGGGACAGGGGTCGAAAAACTGTTTTTT
TRBD2	TRBV20-1	TRBJ2-7	14	NA	CSASSGEGSYEQYF	TGCAGTGCTTCCTCGGGGGAGGGCTCCTACGAGCAGTACTTC
TRBD2	TRBV11-2	TRBJ2-7	17	few	CASSYSRGLAGFYEQYF	TGTGCCAGCAGTTACTCTAGGGGACTAGCGGGTTTCTACGAGCAGTACTTC
TRBD2	TRBV7-9	TRBJ2-7	17	few	CASSLGWGTSGSYEQYF	TGTGCCAGCAGCTTAGGTTGGGGGACTAGCGGCTCCTACGAGCAGTACTTC
NA	TRBV12-3/TRBV12-4	TRBJ1-4	14	NA	CASSFSVGNEKLFF	TGTGCCAGCAGTTTCAGTGTTGGTAATGAAAAACTGTTTTTT
NA	TRBV25-1	TRBJ2-7	14	NA	CASSEFGQTYEQYF	TGTGCCAGCAGTGAGTTCGGACAGACCTACGAGCAGTACTTC
NA	TRBV10-3	TRBJ2-1	13	NA	CAISESSADEQFF	TGTGCCATCAGTGAGTCGAGTGCGGATGAGCAGTTCTTC
NA	TRBV23-1	TRBJ1-5	14	many	CASTPSAGVQPQHF	TGCGCCAGCACCCCCTCCGCTGGGGTTCAGCCCCAGCATTTT
NA	TRBV19	TRBJ2-7	14	NA	CASSLTLDSYEQYF	TGTGCCAGTTCCTTGACACTCGATTCCTACGAGCAGTACTTC
NA	TRBV5-6	TRBJ2-3	12	NA	CASSLSAGPQYF	TGTGCCAGCAGCTTATCGGCGGGTCCGCAGTATTTT
NA	TRBV6-5	TRBJ2-1	13	NA	CASSWTMYNEQFF	TGTGCCAGCAGTTGGACCATGTACAATGAGCAGTTCTTC
NA	TRBV19	TRBJ1-1	13	NA	CASSMSGATEAFF	TGTGCCAGTAGTATGTCGGGAGCCACTGAAGCTTTCTTT
NA	TRBV15	TRBJ2-1	13	NA	CATSGRIYNEQFF	TGTGCCACCAGCGGCAGAATCTACAATGAGCAGTTCTTC
NA	TRBV24-1	TRBJ2-3	15	NA	CDTMEGGEGTDTQYF	TGTGACACCATGGAAGGCGGGGAGGGCACAGATACGCAGTATTTT
TRBD2	TRBV7-9	TRBJ2-1	16	NA	CASSSSPGLAGNEQFF	TGTGCCAGCAGCTCCAGCCCGGGACTAGCGGGCAATGAGCAGTTCTTC
NA	TRBV7-8	TRBJ2-7	14	NA	CASSSKLPFHEQYF	TGTGCCAGCAGCTCAAAACTCCCATTTCACGAGCAGTACTTC
NA	TRBV7-8	TRBJ2-3	16	few	CASSLIDWTTRVTQYF	TGTGCCAGCAGCTTAATCGATTGGACTACGAGAGTTACGCAGTATTTT
NA	TRBV7-3	TRBJ1-1	13	NA	CASSLTPLGEAFF	TGTGCCAGCAGCTTAACCCCGCTTGGTGAAGCTTTCTTT
NA	TRBV11-2	TRBJ1-2	11	few	CASSYQRGYTF	TGTGCCAGCAGCTACCAGAGAGGCTACACCTTC
TRBD1	TRBV13	TRBJ2-1	17	once	CASSASGTGGWGNEQFF	TGTGCCAGCAGCGCCTCCGGGACAGGGGGCTGGGGGAATGAGCAGTTCTTC
TRBD1	TRBV5-6	TRBJ1-2	14	few	CASSRFYRGVGYTF	TGTGCCAGCAGCCGGTTTTACAGGGGGGTCGGCTACACCTTC
NA	TRBV20-1	TRBJ2-7	11	many	CSARGTYEQYF	TGCAGTGCTAGAGGAACCTACGAGCAGTACTTC
NA	TRBV7-8	TRBJ2-7	15	few	CASSSLWRSSYEQYF	TGTGCCAGCAGCTCCCTATGGCGTAGCTCCTACGAGCAGTACTTC
NA	TRBV3-1	TRBJ2-4	14	NA	CASSQRGSKNIQYF	TGTGCCAGCAGCCAACGCGGCTCCAAAAACATTCAGTACTTC
NA	TRBV20-1	TRBJ2-5	14	NA	CSARDEDVRETQYF	TGCAGTGCTAGAGATGAAGACGTCCGGGAGACCCAGTACTTC
NA	TRBV6-5	TRBJ2-7	15	NA	CASSFGGGHYYEQYF	TGTGCCAGCAGTTTCGGGGGCGGACACTACTACGAGCAGTACTTC
NA	TRBV20-1	TRBJ1-3	14	few	CSAKEGPLGNTIYF	TGCAGTGCCAAGGAAGGTCCTCTTGGAAACACCATATATTTT
TRBD1	TRBV15	TRBJ2-1	15	NA	CATSRGQGSYNEQFF	TGTGCCACCAGCAGGGGACAGGGTAGCTACAATGAGCAGTTCTTC
NA	TRBV24-1	TRBJ2-1	14	NA	CATSDVGRGNEQFF	TGTGCCACCAGTGATGTCGGTAGAGGCAATGAGCAGTTCTTC
TRBD2	TRBV24-1	TRBJ2-1	15	few	CATSERTSGGNEQFF	TGTGCCACCAGTGAACGGACTAGCGGGGGCAATGAGCAGTTCTTC
TRBD2	TRBV7-9	TRBJ2-2	21	few	CATNPGASGRSHVANTGELFF	TGTGCCACTAATCCTGGGGCTAGCGGGAGGAGCCATGTCGCGAACACCGGGGAGCTGTTTTTT
NA	TRBV4-1	TRBJ2-7	15	NA	CASSQRPASSYEQYF	TGCGCCAGCAGCCAAAGGCCAGCGAGCTCCTACGAGCAGTACTTC
NA	TRBV7-3	TRBJ2-7	13	few	CASSLTHRDEQYF	TGTGCCAGCAGCTTAACCCACAGGGACGAGCAGTACTTC